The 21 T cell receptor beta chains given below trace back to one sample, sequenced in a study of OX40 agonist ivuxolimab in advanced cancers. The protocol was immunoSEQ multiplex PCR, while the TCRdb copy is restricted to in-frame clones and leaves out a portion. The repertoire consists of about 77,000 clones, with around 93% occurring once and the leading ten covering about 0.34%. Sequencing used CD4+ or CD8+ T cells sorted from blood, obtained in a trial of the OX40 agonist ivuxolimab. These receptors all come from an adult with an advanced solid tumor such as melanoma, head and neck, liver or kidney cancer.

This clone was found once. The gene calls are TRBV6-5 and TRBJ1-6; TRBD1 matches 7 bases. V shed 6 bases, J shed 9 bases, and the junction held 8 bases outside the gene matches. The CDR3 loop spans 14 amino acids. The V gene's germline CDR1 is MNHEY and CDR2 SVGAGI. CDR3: CASSRQGGGSPLHF. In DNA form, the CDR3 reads TGTGCCAGCAGCCGCCAAGGGGGCGGTTCACCCCTCCACTTT.

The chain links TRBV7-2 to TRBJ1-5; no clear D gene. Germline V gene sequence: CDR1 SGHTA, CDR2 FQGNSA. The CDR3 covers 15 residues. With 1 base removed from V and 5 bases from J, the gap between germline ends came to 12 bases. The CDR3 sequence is CASSLGPSQYQPQHF. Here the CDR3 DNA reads TGTGCCAGCAGCTTAGGCCCCTCGCAGTATCAGCCCCAGCATTTT.

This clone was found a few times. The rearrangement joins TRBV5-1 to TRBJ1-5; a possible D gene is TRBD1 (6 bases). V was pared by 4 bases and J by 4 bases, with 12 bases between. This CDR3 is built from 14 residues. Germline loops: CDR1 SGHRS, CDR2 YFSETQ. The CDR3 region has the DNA TGCGCCAGCAGCCCTGACAGGATGAATCAGCCCCAGCATTTT. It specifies CASSPDRMNQPQHF.

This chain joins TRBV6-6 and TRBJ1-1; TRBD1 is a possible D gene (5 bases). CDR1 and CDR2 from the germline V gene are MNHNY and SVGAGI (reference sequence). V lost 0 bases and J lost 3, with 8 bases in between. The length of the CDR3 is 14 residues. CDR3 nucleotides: TGTGCCAGCAGTTACTCCGGGACTTACACTGAAGCTTTCTTT. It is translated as CASSYSGTYTEAFF.

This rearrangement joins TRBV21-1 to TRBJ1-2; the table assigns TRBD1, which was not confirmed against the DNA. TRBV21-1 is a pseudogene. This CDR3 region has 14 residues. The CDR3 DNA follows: TGTGCCAGCAGCTCGGACCGGGACAGGTACGGCTACACCTTC. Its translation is CASSSDRDRYGYTF.

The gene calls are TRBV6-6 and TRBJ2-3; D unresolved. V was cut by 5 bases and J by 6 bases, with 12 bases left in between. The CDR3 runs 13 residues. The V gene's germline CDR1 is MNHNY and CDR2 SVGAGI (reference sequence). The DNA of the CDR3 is TGTGCCAGCAGTCACCCGGACCGGGATACGCAGTATTTT. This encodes CASSHPDRDTQYF.

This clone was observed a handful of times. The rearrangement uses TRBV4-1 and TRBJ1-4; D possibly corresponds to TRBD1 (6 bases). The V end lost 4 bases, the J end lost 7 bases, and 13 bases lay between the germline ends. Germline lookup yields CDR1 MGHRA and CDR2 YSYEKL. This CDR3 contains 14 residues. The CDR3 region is CASSPQGRGEKLFF. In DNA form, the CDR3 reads TGCGCCAGCAGCCCACAGGGCCGGGGTGAAAAACTGTTTTTT.

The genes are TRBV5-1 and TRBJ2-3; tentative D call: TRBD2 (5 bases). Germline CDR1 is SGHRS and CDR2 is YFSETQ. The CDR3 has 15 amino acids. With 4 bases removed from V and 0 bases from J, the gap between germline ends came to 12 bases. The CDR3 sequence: CASSPGVTSTDTQYF. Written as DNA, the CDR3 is TGCGCCAGCAGCCCCGGGGTGACTAGCACAGATACGCAGTATTTT.

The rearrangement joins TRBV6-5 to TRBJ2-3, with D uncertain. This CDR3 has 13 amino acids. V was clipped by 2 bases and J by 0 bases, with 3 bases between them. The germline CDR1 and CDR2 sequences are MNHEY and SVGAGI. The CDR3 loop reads CASSYESTDTQYF. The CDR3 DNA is TGTGCCAGCAGTTACGAGAGCACAGATACGCAGTATTTT.

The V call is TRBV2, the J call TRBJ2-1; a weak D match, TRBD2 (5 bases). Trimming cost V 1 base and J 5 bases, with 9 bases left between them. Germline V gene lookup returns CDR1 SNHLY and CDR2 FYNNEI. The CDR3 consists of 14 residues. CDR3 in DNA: TGTGCCAGCAGTGAAGAGGAGGAGAACAATGAGCAGTTCTTC. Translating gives CASSEEEENNEQFF.

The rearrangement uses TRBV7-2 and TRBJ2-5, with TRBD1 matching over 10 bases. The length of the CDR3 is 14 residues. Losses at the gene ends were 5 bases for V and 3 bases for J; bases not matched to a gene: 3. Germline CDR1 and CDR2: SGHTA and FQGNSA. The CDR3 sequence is CASSPDRGKETQYF. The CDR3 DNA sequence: TGTGCCAGCAGCCCGGACAGGGGGAAAGAGACCCAGTACTTC.

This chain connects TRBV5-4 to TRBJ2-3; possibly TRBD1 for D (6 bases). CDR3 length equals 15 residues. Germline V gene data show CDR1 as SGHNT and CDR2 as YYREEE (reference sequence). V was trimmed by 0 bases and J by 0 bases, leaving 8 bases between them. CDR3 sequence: CASSLGRGSTDTQYF. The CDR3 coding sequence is TGTGCCAGCAGCTTGGGCAGGGGAAGCACAGATACGCAGTATTTT.

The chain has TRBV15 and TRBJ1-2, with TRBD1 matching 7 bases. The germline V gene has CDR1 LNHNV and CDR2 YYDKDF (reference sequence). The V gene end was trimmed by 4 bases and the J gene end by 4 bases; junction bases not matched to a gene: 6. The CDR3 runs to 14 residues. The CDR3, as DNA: TGTGCCACCAGCATCCCTTCAGGGGGCTATGGCTACACCTTC. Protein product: CATSIPSGGYGYTF. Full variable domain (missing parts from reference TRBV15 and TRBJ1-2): DAMVIQNPRYQVTQFGKPVTLSCSQTLNHNVMYWYQQKSSQAPKLLFHYYDKDFNNEADTPDNFQSRRPNTSFCFLDIRSPGLGDTAMYLCATSIPSGGYGYTFGSGTRLTVV.

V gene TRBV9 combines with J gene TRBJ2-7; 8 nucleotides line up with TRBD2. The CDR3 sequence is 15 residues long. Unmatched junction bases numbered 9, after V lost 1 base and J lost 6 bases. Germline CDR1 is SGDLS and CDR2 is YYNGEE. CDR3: CASSVRSGSSGEQYF. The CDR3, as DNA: TGTGCCAGCAGCGTACGAAGCGGGAGTTCCGGCGAGCAGTACTTC.

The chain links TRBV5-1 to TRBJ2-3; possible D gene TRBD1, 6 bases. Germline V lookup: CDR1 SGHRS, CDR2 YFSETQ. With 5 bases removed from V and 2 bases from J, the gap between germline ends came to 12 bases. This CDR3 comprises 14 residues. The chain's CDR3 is CASSPDSNTDTQYF. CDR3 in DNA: TGCGCCAGCAGTCCGGACAGTAACACAGATACGCAGTATTTT.

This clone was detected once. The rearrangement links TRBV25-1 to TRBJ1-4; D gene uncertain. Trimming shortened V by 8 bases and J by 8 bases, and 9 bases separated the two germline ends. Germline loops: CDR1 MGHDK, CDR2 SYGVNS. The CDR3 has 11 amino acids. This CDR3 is CASGEGEKLFF. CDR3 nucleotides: TGTGCCAGCGGGGAAGGGGAAAAACTGTTTTTT.

CDR3 DNA: TGCGCCAGCAGCTTGAGGCTAGCGGGAGGGCCTGGCAATGAGCAGTTCTTC. This encodes CASSLRLAGGPGNEQFF. The rearrangement links TRBV5-1 to TRBJ2-1; 12 bases match TRBD2. The CDR3 loop spans 17 amino acids. The germline CDR1 and CDR2 sequences are SGHRS and YFSETQ. Unmatched junction bases numbered 8, after V lost 1 base and J lost 6 bases.

The CDR3 sequence: CASSFGPPGYNEQFF. The CDR3, as DNA: TGTGCCAGCAGCTTCGGACCCCCCGGCTACAATGAGCAGTTCTTC. The chain couples TRBV9 to TRBJ2-1; D not certain. The V and J ends lost 4 bases and 3 bases respectively, with 14 bases between them. Germline V gene data show CDR1 as SGDLS and CDR2 as YYNGEE. CDR3 length equals 15 residues.

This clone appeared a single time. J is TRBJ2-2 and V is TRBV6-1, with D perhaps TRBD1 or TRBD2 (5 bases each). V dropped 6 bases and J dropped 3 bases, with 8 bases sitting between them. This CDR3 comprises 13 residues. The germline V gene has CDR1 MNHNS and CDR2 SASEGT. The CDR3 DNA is TGTGCCAGCAGCAGGGACCACACCGGGGAGCTGTTTTTT. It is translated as CASSRDHTGELFF.

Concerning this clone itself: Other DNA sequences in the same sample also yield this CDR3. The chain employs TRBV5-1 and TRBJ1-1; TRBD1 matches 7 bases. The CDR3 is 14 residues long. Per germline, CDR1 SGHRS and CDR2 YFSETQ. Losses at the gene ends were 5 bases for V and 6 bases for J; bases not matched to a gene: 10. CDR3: CASRTDRVRAEAFF. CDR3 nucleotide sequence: TGCGCCAGCAGGACCGACAGGGTTCGGGCTGAAGCTTTCTTT.

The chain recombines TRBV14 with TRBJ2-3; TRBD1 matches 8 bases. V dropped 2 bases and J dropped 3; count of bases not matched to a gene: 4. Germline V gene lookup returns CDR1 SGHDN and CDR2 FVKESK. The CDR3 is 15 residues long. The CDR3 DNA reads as TGTGCCAGCAGCCAATTCACAGGGGGAACAGATACGCAGTATTTT. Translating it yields CASSQFTGGTDTQYF.